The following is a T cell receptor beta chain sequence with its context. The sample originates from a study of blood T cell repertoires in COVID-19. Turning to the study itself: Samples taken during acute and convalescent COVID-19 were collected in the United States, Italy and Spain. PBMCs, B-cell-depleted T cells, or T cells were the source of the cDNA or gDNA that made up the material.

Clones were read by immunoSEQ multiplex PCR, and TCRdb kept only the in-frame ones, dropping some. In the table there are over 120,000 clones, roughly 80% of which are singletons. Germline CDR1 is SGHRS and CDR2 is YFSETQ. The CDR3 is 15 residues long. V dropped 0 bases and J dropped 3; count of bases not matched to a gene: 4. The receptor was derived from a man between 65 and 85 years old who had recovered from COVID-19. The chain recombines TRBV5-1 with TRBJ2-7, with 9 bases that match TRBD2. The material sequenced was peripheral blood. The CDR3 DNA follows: TGCGCCAGCAGCTTGGTTGTTAGCGGGAGCTACGAGCAGTACTTC. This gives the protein CASSLVVSGSYEQYF.